This T cell receptor beta chain was found in a study of cytomegalovirus exposure and HLA in healthy donors. The germline CDR1 and CDR2 sequences are SGHAT and FQNNGV. V trimming: 1 base; J trimming: 4 bases; junction bases outside the gene matches: 8. CDR3 size: 17 residues. In the PCR, 60 Vbeta and 13 Jbeta primers were used. Libraries were prepared by immunoSEQ multiplex PCR; TCRdb keeps only in-frame clonotypes and omits some of them. The sample has about 60,000 clones, approximately 71% seen once. This chain connects TRBV11-2 to TRBJ1-4; TRBD1 aligns across 8 bases. The source material was PBMCs. The sequence was obtained from a man between 40 and 49 years old in good health and CMV-seropositive. The CDR3 region has the DNA TGTGCCAGCAGCTTAGGGGGGAGACAGGGGATTAATGAAAAACTGTTTTTT. Translating gives CASSLGGRQGINEKLFF.